The 32 T cell receptor beta chains presented below share a single source sample, sequenced in a study of vaccination and CD4 T cells after COVID-19. Antigens for these TCRs are unknown. Sequence data for DNA of cultured CD4+ T cells were generated by the Oncomine TCR Beta short-read assay. TCRdb re-called the PCR reads through MiXCR, storing one row per CDR3 protein. The repertoire consists of around 21,000 distinct CDR3 sequences, with around 55% occurring once and the leading ten covering over 15%. Stated treatment: roughly 10-day PBMC culture with coronavirus spike peptide pools or control peptides (ViraFEST assay). Material for sequencing was CD4+ T cells from blood, cultured in vitro. These receptors all stem from a human donor who had recovered from COVID-19.

The rearrangement uses TRBV4-1 and TRBJ1-1; the D is unclear. This CDR3 spans 16 amino acids. V lost 1 base and J 1 base, leaving 13 bases between the germline ends. CDR1 and CDR2 from the germline V gene are MGHRA and YSYEKL. The chain's CDR3 is CASSQAPASSNTEAFF. CDR3 DNA: TGCGCCAGCAGCCAAGCTCCCGCCTCTTCGAACACTGAAGCTTTCTTT.

The chain recombines TRBV20-1 with TRBJ2-7; TRBD1 might be the D (6 bases). Between the trimmed V and J ends, which lost 5 bases and 4 bases, there was a span of 15 bases. The length of the CDR3 is 13 residues. The germline V gene has CDR1 DFQATT and CDR2 SNEGSKA (reference sequence). CDR3 DNA: TGCAGTGCTCTCCGGGACACCACATACGAGCAGTACTTC. Translating gives CSALRDTTYEQYF.

The chain uses TRBV19 and TRBJ1-5; no reliable D call. This CDR3 comprises 15 residues. Trimming removed 5 bases at V and 4 bases at J, with 15 bases between. In germline, CDR1 is LNHDA, CDR2 SQIVND (reference sequence). This CDR3 is CASSSQRVGNQPQHF. CDR3 DNA sequence: TGTGCCAGTAGTTCACAGCGGGTGGGAAATCAGCCCCAGCATTTT.

This chain uses TRBV6-1 with TRBJ2-2; TRBD2 matches at 12 bases. CDR3 length equals 16 residues. Germline values: CDR1 MNHNS, CDR2 SASEGT. V shed 8 bases, J shed 5 bases, and the junction held 9 bases outside the gene matches. CDR3 loop: CASGRLLAGGTGELFF. The CDR3 nucleotides read TGTGCCAGCGGACGTCTACTAGCGGGAGGAACCGGGGAGCTGTTTTTT.

This clonotype has a handful of counts. In DNA form, the CDR3 reads TGTGCCAGCTCAGACCGGGACAGGAACACTGAAGCTTTCTTT. Protein: CASSDRDRNTEAFF. The V call is TRBV18, the J call TRBJ1-1; 7 positions match TRBD1. The V gene end was trimmed by 5 bases and the J gene end by 1 base; junction bases not matched to a gene: 4. The CDR3 is 14 amino acids. Germline values: CDR1 KGHSH, CDR2 LQKENI.

This rearrangement joins TRBV5-1 to TRBJ1-3, with a weak D call TRBD1 (5 bases). Germline CDR1 reads SGHRS; CDR2 reads YFSETQ. The CDR3 has 14 residues. Deletions cut 7 bases from V and 2 bases from J, with 13 bases between. The CDR3 loop reads CASGSDSPGNTIYF. CDR3 nucleotide sequence: TGCGCCAGCGGCTCTGACAGCCCTGGAAACACCATATATTTT. Variable domain in full (rest from reference TRBV5-1 and TRBJ1-3): KAGVTQTPRYLIKTRGQQVTLSCSPISGHRSVSWYQQTPGQGLQFLFEYFSETQRNKGNFPGRFSGRQFSNSRSEMNVSTLELGDSALYLCASGSDSPGNTIYFGEGSWLTVV.

The rearrangement joins TRBV19 to TRBJ2-3, with 16 bases identical to TRBD2. There are 18 residues in the CDR3. Germline CDR1 and CDR2: LNHDA and SQIVND (reference sequence). V gave up 6 bases and J gave up 3 bases; unmatched junction bases: 9. The chain's CDR3 is CASSRGLAGGHWTDTQYF. For the CDR3, the DNA is TGTGCCAGTAGCCGGGGACTAGCGGGGGGGCATTGGACAGATACGCAGTATTTT.

This clonotype was found once. V is TRBV7-9 and J is TRBJ1-1; D perhaps matches TRBD1 (5 bases). Trimming pared 0 bases from V and 0 bases from J, leaving 11 bases between. CDR1 SEHNR and CDR2 FQNEAQ come from the germline V gene (reference sequence). CDR3 size: 16 residues. CDR3 loop: CASSLARETMNTEAFF. CDR3 sequence (DNA): TGTGCCAGCAGCTTAGCCAGGGAAACGATGAACACTGAAGCTTTCTTT.

This chain links TRBV25-1 with TRBJ2-2; a possible D gene is TRBD2 (6 bases). CDR1 is MGHDK, CDR2 SYGVNS, per germline. The V end lost 0 bases, the J end lost 1 base, and 9 bases lay between the germline ends. This CDR3 has 16 amino acids. The CDR3: CASSEYWRGNTGELFF. CDR3 DNA sequence: TGTGCCAGCAGTGAATATTGGAGGGGGAACACCGGGGAGCTGTTTTTT.

This chain joins TRBV20-1 and TRBJ2-3; no clear D. Germline assignment: CDR1 DFQATT and CDR2 SNEGSKA (reference sequence). The CDR3 extends over 12 amino acids. Trimming cost V 5 bases and J 6 bases, with 12 bases left between them. The CDR3 region has the DNA TGCAGTGCTGCGTGGGGTGGCGATACGCAGTATTTT. It encodes CSAAWGGDTQYF.

This clonotype turned up a few times. The CDR3: CASSMRVSYNEQFF. The CDR3 nucleotides read TGTGCCAGTAGTATGCGGGTATCCTACAATGAGCAGTTCTTC. This chain connects TRBV19 to TRBJ2-1, with D possibly matching TRBD2 (5 bases). Germline V gives CDR1 LNHDA, CDR2 SQIVND (reference sequence). V was clipped by 3 bases and J by 1 base, with 7 bases between them. The CDR3 consists of 14 residues.

The chain uses TRBV20-1 and TRBJ2-7; possibly TRBD2 for D (5 bases). Germline loops: CDR1 DFQATT, CDR2 SNEGSKA (reference sequence). The CDR3 runs to 15 residues. Trimming took off 0 bases at V and 10 bases at J, with 22 bases between the two ends. The CDR3 DNA is TGCAGTGCTAGAGATGGTAGAGGGAGCAACCACGGACAGTACTTC. Its protein product is CSARDGRGSNHGQYF.

This clonotype was counted a few times. The chain carries TRBV20-1 and TRBJ1-2; the match to TRBD1 covers 9 bases. Germline lookup yields CDR1 DFQATT and CDR2 SNEGSKA (reference sequence). V lost 0 bases to trimming and J lost 1 base; unmatched junction nucleotides: 6. The CDR3 is made up of 16 amino acids. The CDR3 DNA is TGCAGTGCTAGAGATCGGGGGACAGGGTTTAACTATGGCTACACCTTC. Translation: CSARDRGTGFNYGYTF.

This clonotype was seen just once. V usage is TRBV6-4 and J usage is TRBJ2-1; D remains unclear. This CDR3 comprises 14 residues. Germline V gene data show CDR1 as MRHNA and CDR2 as SNTAGT. V lost 6 bases to trimming and J lost 6 bases, with 15 bases between them. For the CDR3, the DNA is TGTGCCAGCAGCCTATTGTCGAGTGGCAATGAGCAGTTCTTC. It translates to CASSLLSSGNEQFF.

J is TRBJ1-2 and V is TRBV11-2; 7 nucleotides line up with TRBD1. In germline, CDR1 is SGHAT, CDR2 FQNNGV. The CDR3 has 15 residues. J gave up 0 bases and V 5 bases, and 6 bases lay outside the gene matches. Here the CDR3 reads CASSTLQGTNYGYTF. The CDR3 DNA follows: TGTGCCAGCAGCACGTTACAGGGGACTAACTATGGCTACACCTTC. Full variable domain (outside the CDR3, taken from reference TRBV11-2 and TRBJ1-2): EAGVAQSPRYKIIEKRQSVAFWCNPISGHATLYWYQQILGQGPKLLIQFQNNGVVDDSQLPKDRFSAERLKGVDSTLKIQPAKLEDSAVYLCASSTLQGTNYGYTFGSGTRLTVV.

This clonotype was picked up one time. The chain links TRBV20-1 to TRBJ2-5, with D perhaps matching TRBD2 (6 bases). The CDR3 runs 15 residues. From germline, CDR1 is DFQATT and CDR2 SNEGSKA (reference sequence). CDR3 loop: CSPTRDARAGGVQYF. The CDR3 DNA is TGCAGCCCAACGAGGGACGCCCGCGCCGGAGGGGTCCAGTACTTC.

The chain recombines TRBV6-2 or TRBV6-3 with TRBJ2-5, with D possibly TRBD1 on 5 matching bases. CDR3 size: 15 residues. V lost 2 bases and J 2 bases, leaving 12 bases between the germline ends. Germline-derived CDR1 and CDR2 are MNHEY and SVGEGT. CDR3 coding DNA: TGTGCCAGCAGTTACCCCCAGGGCTTACAAGAGACCCAGTACTTC. Its protein is CASSYPQGLQETQYF.

V and J are TRBV7-9 and TRBJ1-1; possible D gene TRBD1, 5 bases. In germline, CDR1 is SEHNR, CDR2 FQNEAQ (reference sequence). The CDR3 is 13 amino acids. Trimming stripped 3 bases from V and 7 bases from J, with 12 bases between. The CDR3 is CASSFGGGGEAFF. In DNA form, the CDR3 reads TGTGCCAGCAGCTTTGGGGGTGGTGGTGAAGCTTTCTTT.

The sample holds a few counts of this clonotype. CDR3 sequence (DNA): TGTGCCAGCAGTGGCCGGGACCGTAACTATGGCTACACCTTC. Amino acid sequence: CASSGRDRNYGYTF. V and J are TRBV6-2 or TRBV6-3 and TRBJ1-2; TRBD1 might be the D (5 bases). V shed 5 bases and J shed 1 base, with 11 bases lying between them. Germline lookup yields CDR1 MNHEY and CDR2 SVGEGT. There are 14 residues in the CDR3.

The J gene is TRBJ2-1, the V gene TRBV19; TRBD2 matches 11 bases. Germline CDR1 LNHDA, CDR2 SQIVND (reference sequence). The CDR3 contains 18 residues. The trim removed 7 bases at V and 8 bases at J, leaving 19 bases unmatched. The CDR3 sequence: CASTSGTSGGRRGHEQFF. DNA for the CDR3: TGTGCCAGTACTTCCGGGACTAGCGGAGGGCGGAGGGGCCATGAGCAGTTCTTC. Together with reference TRBV19 and TRBJ2-1, the CDR3 gives the full variable domain: DGGITQSPKYLFRKEGQNVTLSCEQNLNHDAMYWYRQDPGQGLRLIYYSQIVNDFQKGDIAEGYSVSREKKESFPLTVTSAQKNPTAFYLCASTSGTSGGRRGHEQFFGPGTRLTVL.

The chain employs TRBV20-1 and TRBJ2-7; possibly TRBD1 for D (5 bases). This CDR3 has 12 amino acids. Per germline, CDR1 DFQATT and CDR2 SNEGSKA (reference sequence). Trimming took off 2 bases at V and 1 base at J, with 6 bases between the two ends. The CDR3 reads CSARKGSYEQYF. The CDR3 nucleotides read TGCAGTGCTAGAAAGGGGTCCTACGAGCAGTACTTC.

This clonotype was counted between two and nine times. The chain has TRBV19 and TRBJ2-3, with D perhaps TRBD2 (7 bases). Germline CDR1 LNHDA, CDR2 SQIVND (reference sequence). The V gene lost 2 bases and the J gene lost 4 bases, with 13 bases spanning the gap. This CDR3 spans 15 amino acids. The CDR3 DNA reads as TGTGCCAGTAGTATATGGGGGGGGCGGTCAGATACGCAGTATTTT. Its translation: CASSIWGGRSDTQYF.

The V call is TRBV5-1, the J call TRBJ2-5; 7 bases line up with TRBD2. The CDR3 consists of 15 residues. CDR1 and CDR2 from the germline V gene are SGHRS and YFSETQ. J lost 4 bases, V lost 1 base, and 7 bases had no gene match. In DNA, the CDR3 is TGCGCCAGCAGCTTGATGGGGGGGAATTTAGAGACCCAGTACTTC. It codes for CASSLMGGNLETQYF.

The CDR3 coding sequence is TGCAGTGCTAGAGATTGGGTGAGCACAGATACGCAGTATTTT. Protein product: CSARDWVSTDTQYF. The gene calls are TRBV20-1 and TRBJ2-3, with D uncertain. Deletions cut 0 bases from V and 0 bases from J, with 7 bases between. This CDR3 comprises 14 residues. Per the germline V gene, CDR1 is DFQATT and CDR2 is SNEGSKA (reference sequence).

This chain links TRBV28 with TRBJ1-5; 9 nucleotides line up with TRBD1. Germline V gene sequence: CDR1 MDHEN, CDR2 SYDVKM. Trimming at V came to 8 bases and at J to 6 bases, leaving 8 bases not matched to a gene. CDR3 size: 14 residues. The CDR3 region is CASFQQGAGQPQHF. The CDR3 bases are TGTGCCAGCTTCCAACAGGGGGCAGGTCAGCCCCAGCATTTT.

This clonotype was seen a few times. The chain links TRBV6-1 to TRBJ1-5, with TRBD1 as a possible D gene (5 bases). Trimming shortened V by 0 bases and J by 9 bases, and 15 bases separated the two germline ends. The CDR3 spans 15 residues. Per germline, CDR1 MNHNS and CDR2 SASEGT. Here the CDR3 DNA reads TGTGCCAGCAGTGAAGCGTACAGGACCGTTTTGCCCCAGCATTTT. Amino acids: CASSEAYRTVLPQHF.

This clonotype was recorded once. V is TRBV7-2 and J is TRBJ2-7, with TRBD1 matching over 10 bases. Germline V lookup: CDR1 SGHTA, CDR2 FQGNSA. After removal of 0 bases from V and 2 bases from J, the junction contained 4 bases not matched to a gene. There are 16 residues in the CDR3. The CDR3 sequence is CASSLAGTGATYEQYF. The CDR3 nucleotides are TGTGCCAGCAGCTTAGCCGGGACAGGGGCCACCTACGAGCAGTACTTC.

This clonotype was detected only a few times. The chain is built from TRBV11-2 and TRBJ2-5; D gene unclear. The germline CDR1 and CDR2 sequences are SGHAT and FQNNGV. V was trimmed by 3 bases and J by 2 bases, leaving 7 bases between them. The length of the CDR3 is 13 residues. The CDR3 sequence is CASSLSVQETQYF. The CDR3 DNA reads TGTGCCAGCAGCTTGAGTGTACAAGAGACCCAGTACTTC.

The rearrangement joins TRBV20-1 to TRBJ1-2; the D gene is possibly TRBD1 (6 bases). This CDR3 has 15 amino acids. Trimming pared 5 bases from V and 3 bases from J, leaving 19 bases between. Germline values: CDR1 DFQATT, CDR2 SNEGSKA (reference sequence). The CDR3 nucleotides are TGCAGTGCTGTGGGGGGGCCGGGGGGATACTATGGCTACACCTTC. Amino acids: CSAVGGPGGYYGYTF.

The V and J genes are TRBV20-1 and TRBJ2-7; TRBD2 matches 8 bases. CDR3 size: 15 residues. After removal of 5 bases from V and 2 bases from J, the junction contained 11 bases not matched to a gene. Germline lookup yields CDR1 DFQATT and CDR2 SNEGSKA (reference sequence). This CDR3 is CSAADLTTSAYEQYF. In nucleotides, the CDR3 is TGCAGTGCTGCCGACCTAACGACTAGCGCCTACGAGCAGTACTTC.

The chain couples TRBV6-1 to TRBJ1-3; the D is unclear. In germline, CDR1 is MNHNS, CDR2 SASEGT. With 5 bases removed from V and 0 bases from J, the gap between germline ends came to 8 bases. This CDR3 contains 14 residues. Written as DNA, the CDR3 is TGTGCCAGCAGTAAATTCCACTCTGGAAACACCATATATTTT. This codes for CASSKFHSGNTIYF.

The chain joins TRBV7-2 to TRBJ1-5; no reliable D call. The CDR3 spans 15 residues. Trimming took off 2 bases at V and 1 base at J, with 9 bases between the two ends. Per germline, CDR1 SGHTA and CDR2 FQGNSA. The CDR3 protein is CASSLSLMSNQPQHF. CDR3 nucleotides: TGTGCCAGCAGCTTATCCCTGATGAGCAATCAGCCCCAGCATTTT.